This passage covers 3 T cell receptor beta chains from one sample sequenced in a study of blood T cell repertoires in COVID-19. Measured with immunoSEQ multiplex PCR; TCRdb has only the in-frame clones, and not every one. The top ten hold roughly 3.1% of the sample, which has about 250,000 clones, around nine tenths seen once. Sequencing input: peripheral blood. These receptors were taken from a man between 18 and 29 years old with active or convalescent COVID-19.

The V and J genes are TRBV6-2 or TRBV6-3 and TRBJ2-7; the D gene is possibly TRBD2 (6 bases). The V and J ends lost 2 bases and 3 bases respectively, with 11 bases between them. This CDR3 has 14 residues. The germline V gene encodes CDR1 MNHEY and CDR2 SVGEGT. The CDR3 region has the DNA TGTGCCAGCAGTTACAGGGACTTCCTCTACGAGCAGTACTTC. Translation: CASSYRDFLYEQYF.

CDR3 DNA: TGTGCCAGCAGCAAAGCTGACAGAGAACCTATTCAAGAGACCCAGTACTTC. Protein sequence: CASSKADREPIQETQYF. The genes are TRBV21-1 and TRBJ2-5; the table calls TRBD1, which could not be checked here. TRBV21-1 is annotated as a pseudogene. This CDR3 is 17 amino acids long.

The chain's CDR3 is CSVEGGTGANEQFF. The CDR3 DNA is TGCAGCGTTGAAGGCGGGACAGGGGCCAATGAGCAGTTCTTC. This chain joins TRBV29-1 and TRBJ2-1, with TRBD1 identical over 10 bases. CDR3 size: 14 residues. With V trimmed by 1 base and J by 6 bases, 3 bases remained unmatched. The V gene's germline CDR1 is SQVTM and CDR2 ANQGSEA.